Each of the 28 T cell receptor beta chains below was sequenced from the same sample in a study of T-cell reconstitution after alpha-beta-depleted transplantation in children. This sample's TCRbeta library carried unique molecular identifier barcodes. TCRdb fed the PCR reads into MiXCR, producing one record per CDR3 protein. The sample includes 200,000 to 250,000 distinct CDR3 sequences, around 9.7% of them seen just once. The input for sequencing was PBMCs from the stem cell graft donor, taken from the stem cell graft. Receptors originate from a human donor who donated a stem cell graft to a child with SCID.

The chain joins TRBV6-5 to TRBJ1-1, with TRBD1 identical over 9 bases. V lost 4 bases and J lost 4; bases outside the gene matches: 4. The CDR3 has 14 residues. Germline V lookup: CDR1 MNHEY, CDR2 SVGAGI. DNA of the CDR3: TGTGCCAGCAGTTGGTTGACAGGGGGCACTGAAGCTTTCTTT. Its translation: CASSWLTGGTEAFF.

This clonotype was picked up a small number of times. CDR3 in amino acids: CASSLGAPSGGRATGELFF. CDR3 bases: TGTGCCAGCAGCTTAGGGGCTCCTAGCGGGGGGCGAGCCACCGGGGAGCTGTTTTTT. The chain joins TRBV7-8 to TRBJ2-2; 11 bases match TRBD2. V trimming: 1 base; J trimming: 4 bases; junction bases outside the gene matches: 11. Germline CDR1 is SGHVS and CDR2 is FQNEAQ. The CDR3 loop spans 19 amino acids.

This clonotype was seen only a few times. The CDR3 DNA sequence: TGTGCCAGCAGCGTTGGGACTAGCGGGTCGTACAATGAGCAGTTCTTC. Amino acid sequence: CASSVGTSGSYNEQFF. The chain employs TRBV7-7 and TRBJ2-1; 12 nucleotides agree with TRBD2. The junction had 6 bases not matched to a gene; V was cut back by 5 bases and J by 4 bases. The CDR3 totals 16 residues. The germline V gene encodes CDR1 SSHAT and CDR2 FNYEAQ (reference sequence). Full variable domain (remainder filled in from reference TRBV7-7 and TRBJ2-1): GAGVSQSPRYKVTKRGQDVTLRCDPISSHATLYWYQQALGQGPEFLTYFNYEAQPDKSGLPSDRFSAERPEGSISTLTIQRTEQRDSAMYRCASSVGTSGSYNEQFFGPGTRLTVL.

This clonotype was recorded a few times. The rearrangement uses TRBV6-6 and TRBJ2-1, with TRBD1 matching over 7 bases. Germline CDR1 is MNHNY and CDR2 is SVGAGI (reference sequence). Losses at the gene ends were 2 bases for V and 10 bases for J; bases not matched to a gene: 5. CDR3 length equals 13 residues. CDR3 loop: CASSYRTGEEQFF. DNA of the CDR3: TGTGCCAGCAGTTACCGCACAGGGGAAGAGCAGTTCTTC.

At least ten counts were recorded for this clonotype. J is TRBJ1-1 and V is TRBV5-5, with 9 bases aligning to TRBD1. Germline values: CDR1 SGHKS, CDR2 YYEKEE (reference sequence). This CDR3 spans 15 amino acids. Losses at the gene ends were 2 bases for V and 3 bases for J; bases not matched to a gene: 5. In DNA, the CDR3 is TGTGCCAGCAGCTTCGGGACAGGGAGTTACACTGAAGCTTTCTTT. Amino acids: CASSFGTGSYTEAFF.

At least ten counts were recorded for this clonotype. This chain uses TRBV5-1 with TRBJ2-3, with 11 bases aligning to TRBD2. The V segment lost 2 bases and the J segment 6 bases; nucleotides outside the gene matches: 5. Germline V lookup: CDR1 SGHRS, CDR2 YFSETQ. The CDR3 runs to 15 residues. As DNA, the CDR3 is TGCGCCAGCAGCTTCATAGCGGGGGGGCTGGATACGCAGTATTTT. Its translation: CASSFIAGGLDTQYF.

This clonotype was detected ten times or more. The chain joins TRBV27 to TRBJ1-1; no firm D call. V was shortened by 5 bases and J by 2 bases, with 12 bases between the two germline ends. There are 14 residues in the CDR3. Germline V lookup: CDR1 MNHEY, CDR2 SMNVEV (reference sequence). As DNA, the CDR3 is TGTGCCAGCAGTCCCTCCTTTAAAAACACTGAAGCTTTCTTT. This encodes CASSPSFKNTEAFF.

Concerning this clonotype: A read error may be the cause here, since a much bigger clone is one base away. The rearrangement joins TRBV3-1 to TRBJ2-3, with 7 nucleotides matching TRBD2. Germline values: CDR1 LGHDT, CDR2 YNNKEL (reference sequence). This CDR3 comprises 17 residues. In nucleotides, the CDR3 is TGTGCCAGCAGCCAAGGAGGTAGCGGGCGAAACACAGGTACGCAGTATTTT. It translates to CASSQGGSGRNTGTQYF.

This clonotype has a handful of counts. This chain connects TRBV19 to TRBJ1-5; D uncertain. Germline V CDR1 and CDR2: LNHDA, SQIVND (reference sequence). This CDR3 comprises 15 residues. V was clipped by 0 bases and J by 7 bases, with 13 bases between them. CDR3 region: CASSIEGGSGQPQHF. CDR3 nucleotide sequence: TGTGCCAGTAGTATAGAGGGAGGGTCAGGCCAGCCCCAGCATTTT.

The rearrangement joins TRBV28 to TRBJ2-7, with D hard to call. Trimming shortened V by 2 bases and J by 2 bases, and 7 bases separated the two germline ends. The CDR3 covers 13 residues. CDR1 MDHEN and CDR2 SYDVKM come from the germline V gene. As DNA, the CDR3 is TGTGCCAGCAGTTTAGACCTCGCCTACGAGCAGTACTTC. As protein: CASSLDLAYEQYF.

This clonotype showed up many times. The chain recombines TRBV7-8 with TRBJ2-1; D is possibly TRBD2 (5 bases). Germline CDR1 SGHVS, CDR2 FQNEAQ. Trimming took off 1 base at V and 0 bases at J, with 16 bases between the two ends. The CDR3 length is 18 residues. The CDR3 region is CASSLVGRRGNSYNEQFF. In DNA, the CDR3 is TGTGCCAGCAGCTTAGTCGGTCGTCGGGGTAACTCCTACAATGAGCAGTTCTTC.

This clonotype has just a few counts. This sequence joins TRBV7-9 and TRBJ2-2, with D unclear. Trimming cost V 1 base and J 2 bases, with 14 bases left between them. This CDR3 has 17 amino acids. Germline CDR1 is SEHNR and CDR2 is FQNEAQ (reference sequence). The CDR3 nucleotides read TGTGCCAGCAGCTTAGATTTTGCGACGGAAAACACCGGGGAGCTGTTTTTT. This gives the protein CASSLDFATENTGELFF.

In its sample, this clonotype was seen many times. The chain combines TRBV29-1 with TRBJ2-7, with 11 bases identical to TRBD1. The length of the CDR3 is 13 residues. With 7 bases clipped from V and 1 base from J, the junction kept 3 bases outside the gene matches. CDR1 is SQVTM, CDR2 ANQGSEA, per germline. The CDR3 nucleotides are TGCAGCGCCGGGACAGGGGGGTCCTACGAGCAGTACTTC. This translates into CSAGTGGSYEQYF.

This clonotype appeared many times. The gene calls are TRBV5-1 and TRBJ2-7; 9 bases match TRBD2. The germline CDR1 and CDR2 sequences are SGHRS and YFSETQ. The CDR3 runs 15 residues. J lost 3 bases, V lost 2 bases, and 6 bases had no gene match. CDR3 sequence reads: CASSFSSGGYYEQYF. The DNA for the CDR3 is TGCGCCAGCAGCTTTAGTAGCGGGGGTTACTACGAGCAGTACTTC.

Many counts were recorded for this clonotype. The V and J genes are TRBV15 and TRBJ1-1; 7 nucleotides align to TRBD1. The trim removed 1 base at V and 3 bases at J, leaving 5 bases unmatched. The CDR3 loop spans 15 amino acids. Germline assignment: CDR1 LNHNV and CDR2 YYDKDF (reference sequence). CDR3 sequence: CATSRGQGWDTEAFF. CDR3 DNA sequence: TGTGCCACCAGCAGAGGACAGGGCTGGGACACTGAAGCTTTCTTT. Full variable domain (rest looked up from reference TRBV15 and TRBJ1-1): DAMVIQNPRYQVTQFGKPVTLSCSQTLNHNVMYWYQQKSSQAPKLLFHYYDKDFNNEADTPDNFQSRRPNTSFCFLDIRSPGLGDTAMYLCATSRGQGWDTEAFFGQGTRLTVV.

Ten or more counts support this clonotype. The chain employs TRBV7-9 and TRBJ2-3, with TRBD2 identical over 7 bases. Germline V gene lookup returns CDR1 SEHNR and CDR2 FQNEAQ (reference sequence). Trimming took 0 bases from V and 8 from J; bases not matched to a gene: 8. CDR3 length: 15 residues. The CDR3 region is CASSLAGGGPGTQYF. CDR3 in DNA: TGTGCCAGCAGCTTAGCGGGCGGGGGTCCAGGTACGCAGTATTTT.

Many counts were recorded for this clonotype. The V and J genes are TRBV6-5 and TRBJ1-1; D uncertain. The V gene lost 2 bases and the J gene lost 1 base, with 5 bases spanning the gap. This CDR3 is 13 amino acids long. CDR1 is MNHEY and CDR2 is SVGAGI in the germline V gene. The CDR3 protein is CASSYGSNTEAFF. The CDR3 DNA reads as TGTGCCAGCAGTTACGGTTCGAACACTGAAGCTTTCTTT.

The sample holds many counts of this clonotype. This rearrangement joins TRBV6-2 or TRBV6-3 to TRBJ2-3; 8 bases line up with TRBD1. Trimming cost V 5 bases and J 2 bases; bases outside gene matches: 6. Germline-derived CDR1 and CDR2 are MNHEY and SVGEGT. The CDR3 has 15 amino acids. In nucleotides, the CDR3 is TGTGCCAGCAGTGAAACGACAGGGGCCACAGATACGCAGTATTTT. Translated: CASSETTGATDTQYF.

This clonotype was observed at least ten times. This chain connects TRBV5-1 to TRBJ1-2, with TRBD1 matching over 10 bases. Trimming removed 1 base from V and 7 bases from J; junction bases left unmatched: 7. This CDR3 region has 15 residues. Germline-derived CDR1 and CDR2 are SGHRS and YFSETQ. CDR3 amino acids: CASSLRGTGDSGYTF. Here the CDR3 DNA reads TGCGCCAGCAGCTTGAGAGGGACAGGGGACTCTGGCTACACCTTC.

This clonotype came up many times. V and J are TRBV10-3 and TRBJ1-5; 8 bases match TRBD1. Per germline, CDR1 ENHRY and CDR2 SYGVKD. The junction had 11 bases not matched to a gene; V was cut back by 0 bases and J by 7 bases. This CDR3 is 17 amino acids long. The CDR3 DNA reads as TGTGCCATCAGTGAGTCGTGGCTTCAGGGGGCTCACCAGCCCCAGCATTTT. It yields the protein CAISESWLQGAHQPQHF.

The sample holds many counts of this clonotype. Here the CDR3 reads CASNLQGAMTQPQHF. The CDR3 coding sequence is TGTGCCAGCAATCTACAGGGGGCCATGACACAGCCCCAGCATTTT. The chain uses TRBV28 and TRBJ1-5; 9 bases are shared with TRBD1. Germline V lookup: CDR1 MDHEN, CDR2 SYDVKM. This CDR3 has 15 amino acids. J lost 7 bases, V lost 7 bases, and 11 bases had no gene match.

V gene TRBV20-1 combines with J gene TRBJ1-5, with a weak D call TRBD1 (5 bases). Germline-derived CDR1 and CDR2 are DFQATT and SNEGSKA (reference sequence). This CDR3 region has 13 residues. The V and J ends lost 3 bases and 5 bases respectively, with 11 bases between them. The CDR3 spells CSASRGRDQPQHF. As DNA, the CDR3 is TGCAGTGCTAGTAGGGGCAGGGATCAGCCCCAGCATTTT.

The rearrangement links TRBV19 to TRBJ2-2; D is undetermined. CDR3 length equals 12 residues. Trimming removed 3 bases from V and 8 bases from J, with 7 bases in between. The germline V gene has CDR1 LNHDA and CDR2 SQIVND (reference sequence). The chain's CDR3 is CASSMRWGELFF. DNA for the CDR3: TGTGCCAGTAGTATGCGATGGGGGGAGCTGTTTTTT.

CDR3 region: CASGPMGGDIQYF. The CDR3 DNA reads as TGTGCTAGTGGTCCCATGGGCGGGGACATTCAGTACTTC. J is TRBJ2-4 and V is TRBV12-5; D is perhaps TRBD2 (6 bases). V was clipped by 5 bases and J by 8 bases, with 13 bases between them. The CDR3 length is 13 residues. Germline V gives CDR1 LGHNT, CDR2 FRNRAP.

The chain has TRBV21-1 and TRBJ2-4. TRBV21-1 is a pseudogene. The CDR3 runs to 10 residues. The CDR3 loop reads CASMENIQYF. DNA of the CDR3: TGTGCCAGCATGGAAAACATTCAGTACTTC.

This clonotype was seen ten or more times. V usage is TRBV10-3 and J usage is TRBJ1-3, with a tentative D call TRBD1 (6 bases). The V gene lost 6 bases and the J gene lost 0 bases, with 21 bases spanning the gap. CDR3 length equals 18 residues. Germline CDR1 and CDR2: ENHRY and SYGVKD. The CDR3 nucleotides read TGTGCCATCAGCTCCAGGGAGAACAGGGTTGGCTCTGGAAACACCATATATTTT. Its protein is CAISSRENRVGSGNTIYF.

This clonotype was detected a few times. The J gene is TRBJ2-3, the V gene TRBV29-1; D is unresolved. Germline V gives CDR1 SQVTM, CDR2 ANQGSEA. Trimming removed 6 bases at V and 1 base at J, with 8 bases between. The CDR3 sequence is 12 residues long. CDR3 DNA: TGCAGCGTCGTCAGCGGCACAGATACGCAGTATTTT. This sequence encodes CSVVSGTDTQYF.

This clonotype was counted many times. CDR3 bases: TGCAGTGCTAGAGACCCGGGGGATAACTATGGCTACACCTTC. This sequence encodes CSARDPGDNYGYTF. V is TRBV20-1 and J is TRBJ1-2, with a weak D call TRBD1 (5 bases). CDR3 size: 14 residues. Per the germline V gene, CDR1 is DFQATT and CDR2 is SNEGSKA (reference sequence). Trimming stripped 0 bases from V and 1 base from J, with 9 bases between.